The clone carrying this T cell receptor beta chain was recorded a few times. Its target is unknown. Germline CDR1 is SGHTA and CDR2 is FQGNSA. The germline V and J ends were trimmed by 1 base and 7 bases, with 22 bases remaining between them. The CDR3 sequence is 17 residues long. These data are taken from a study of T-cell memory formation after mild COVID-19. Study results and caveats: Shrinking CD4+ clones resided mostly in CM and EM, and CD8+ ones in EMRA. Several responding clones turned up in pre-infection memory, indicating that cross-reactive memory may have taken part. Still unconfirmed is whether the second-wave clones peaking on day 37 recognized SARS-CoV-2.

TCRdb processed the 5' RACE reads anew with MiXCR; each CDR3 protein has one entry. The table shows around 320,000 distinct CDR3 sequences, with around 27% occurring only once. The TCR originated in an adult woman who had mild COVID-19 (a few samples of this study predate the infection). Cell type and time point are not known. Sequencing was performed on PBMCs or a T cell subset sorted from them (not recorded which). The V and J genes are TRBV7-2 and TRBJ2-5; D may be TRBD1 or TRBD2 (5 bases each). The CDR3 region has the DNA TGTGCCAGCAGCTTAGGTTGGTGGCAGGCCCTGAGGGGGACCCAGTACTTC. It yields the protein CASSLGWWQALRGTQYF.